Shown below are 21 T cell receptor beta chains from a single sample sequenced in a study of tumor-infiltrating lymphocytes in oesophageal squamous cell carcinoma. MiXCR was run by TCRdb on the PCR reads, yielding one entry per CDR3 protein. The repertoire consists of 8,700 or so distinct CDR3 sequences, with roughly 65% occurring once and the leading ten covering 36%. The sample consisted of esophageal tumor tissue. These receptors all stem from a female donor with esophageal squamous cell carcinoma.

To note about this clonotype: The junction differs from germline at one of its ends, possibly a read error. The rearrangement links TRBV7-6 to TRBJ2-7, with TRBD2 identical over 9 bases. The DNA matches TRBJ2-5 better at its end, which makes the J call doubtful. CDR1 is SGHVS, CDR2 FNYEAQ, per germline. The CDR3 extends over 15 amino acids. In DNA, the CDR3 is TGTGCTAGCAGCCTCCGACTAGCGGAACAAGAGACCCAGTACTTC. Its translation: CASSLRLAEQETQYF.

The V and J genes are TRBV7-6 and TRBJ1-6; D possibly corresponds to TRBD1 (5 bases). Germline CDR1 SGHVS, CDR2 FNYEAQ. Between the trimmed V and J ends, which lost 2 bases and 6 bases, there was a span of 11 bases. The CDR3 length is 15 residues. This chain's CDR3 is CASSLQGTSNSPLHF. The DNA for the CDR3 is TGTGCCAGCAGCTTACAGGGTACATCTAATTCACCCCTCCACTTT.

The chain couples TRBV7-4 to TRBJ1-5; 9 bases map to TRBD1. The CDR3 consists of 16 residues. The ends lost 6 bases at V and 7 bases at J; junction bases unmatched: 13. Germline-derived CDR1 and CDR2 are SGHVT and SQSDAQ. For the CDR3, the DNA is TGTGCCAGCAGTTTGGGGACAGGGAGAATAAGCCAGCCCCAGCATTTT. It specifies CASSLGTGRISQPQHF.

The J gene is TRBJ2-5, the V gene TRBV28, with 7 bases identical to TRBD1. From germline, CDR1 is MDHEN and CDR2 SYDVKM. This CDR3 region has 16 residues. V gave up 5 bases and J gave up 0 bases; unmatched junction bases: 9. The CDR3 coding sequence is TGTGCCAGCAGTCCGAACCCGACAGGGTACCAAGAGACCCAGTACTTC. Translating it yields CASSPNPTGYQETQYF.

A word on this clonotype: Its ends do not fully match the called genes, so a read error is possible. The CDR3 reads CASSKDIYNEQFF. CDR3 sequence (DNA): TGTGCTAGCAGCAAGGACATATACAATGAGCAGTTCTTC. V and J are TRBV7-6 and TRBJ2-1; tentative D call: TRBD1 (5 bases). The CDR3 contains 13 residues. The germline gives CDR1 SGHVS, CDR2 FNYEAQ.

The rearrangement links TRBV11-2 to TRBJ2-6; D ambiguous. Germline CDR1 SGHAT, CDR2 FQNNGV. The length of the CDR3 is 17 residues. Deletions cut 2 bases from V and 0 bases from J, with 11 bases between. The DNA of the CDR3 is TGTGCCAGCAGCTTAAAACGGCTTAGCTCTGGGGCCAACGTCCTGACTTTC. Encoded protein: CASSLKRLSSGANVLTF.

This clonotype showed up just a few times. The V call is TRBV7-2, the J call TRBJ2-1; no firm D call. The assigned J gene may be wrong: the sequence end matches TRBJ2-5 better. Germline V gene sequence: CDR1 SGHTA, CDR2 FQGNSA. This CDR3 has 11 amino acids. The CDR3 spells CASSFLETQYF. CDR3 bases: TGTGCCAGCAGCTTTTTAGAGACCCAGTACTTC.

The rearrangement uses TRBV7-3 and TRBJ2-6, with D maybe TRBD2 (6 bases). Matching the DNA end better, TRBJ2-5 makes the J call doubtful. The CDR3 loop spans 15 amino acids. The V gene's germline CDR1 is SGHTA and CDR2 FQGTGA. CDR3 nucleotide sequence: TGTGCCAGCAGCCTAGACGGAGGGGTCCAAGAGACCCAGTACTTC. It translates to CASSLDGGVQETQYF.

This sequence joins TRBV11-2 and TRBJ2-1; 15 bases are a match to TRBD2. The CDR3 has 17 amino acids. With 5 bases clipped from V and 1 base from J, the junction kept 3 bases outside the gene matches. From germline, CDR1 is SGHAT and CDR2 FQNNGV. The CDR3, as DNA: TGTGCCAGCAGCGCGGGACTAGCGGGAGGTTCCTACAATGAGCAGTTCTTC. It translates to CASSAGLAGGSYNEQFF.

This clonotype was observed a handful of times. A much larger clone lies one base from this, so it may be a read error. This rearrangement joins TRBV7-9 to TRBJ2-1, with D hard to call. Between the trimmed V and J ends, which lost 1 base and 10 bases, there was a span of 14 bases. The CDR3 contains 14 residues. The germline CDR1 and CDR2 sequences are SEHNR and FQNEAQ (reference sequence). The chain's CDR3 is CASSLGLTPDEQFF. CDR3 DNA: TGTGCCAGCAGCTTAGGGCTCACCCCGGACGAGCAGTTCTTC.

There are a few counts of this clonotype. The rearrangement joins TRBV12-3 or TRBV12-4 to TRBJ2-5, with 10 bases that match TRBD2. V lost 6 bases and J lost 7; bases outside the gene matches: 5. The CDR3 contains 13 residues. The CDR3 here is CASSPRTSGTQYF. The CDR3 DNA follows: TGTGCCAGCAGCCCTAGGACTAGCGGGACCCAGTACTTC.

V is TRBV7-2 and J is TRBJ2-4, with 12 bases matching TRBD2. The DNA matches TRBJ2-7 better at its end, which makes the J call doubtful. CDR3 length: 16 amino acids. Germline loops: CDR1 SGHTA, CDR2 FQGNSA. CDR3 region: CASSLGLAGGLDEQYF. In DNA form, the CDR3 reads TGTGCCAGCAGCTTAGGGCTAGCGGGAGGGTTGGACGAGCAGTACTTC.

This rearrangement joins TRBV5-1 to TRBJ1-6; 7 positions agree with TRBD1. J gave up 9 bases and V 0 bases, and 6 bases lay outside the gene matches. CDR3 length: 15 residues. CDR1 is SGHRS and CDR2 is YFSETQ in the germline V gene. CDR3 DNA: TGCGCCAGCAGCTTGGCGACAGGGAGTAGTTCACCCCTCCACTTT. It specifies CASSLATGSSSPLHF.

This clonotype is labeled large. The CDR3 reads CASSLHTVTGELFF. The DNA of the CDR3 is TGTGCCAGCAGCTTACACACTGTCACCGGGGAGCTGTTTTTT. The rearrangement uses TRBV7-9 and TRBJ2-2; D gene uncertain. The CDR3 spans 14 residues. From germline, CDR1 is SEHNR and CDR2 FQNEAQ (reference sequence). V shed 2 bases and J shed 4 bases, with 8 bases lying between them.

The chain joins TRBV11-2 to TRBJ2-1; 16 bases align to TRBD2. J lost 4 bases, V lost 1 base, and 4 bases had no gene match. This CDR3 region has 18 residues. The germline CDR1 and CDR2 sequences are SGHAT and FQNNGV. The CDR3 spells CASSLGPGLAGGYNEQFF. CDR3 sequence (DNA): TGTGCCAGCAGCTTAGGCCCGGGACTAGCGGGGGGGTACAATGAGCAGTTCTTC.

Comment on this clonotype: The junction differs from germline at one of its ends, possibly a read error. The chain carries TRBV7-6 and TRBJ1-4; D unclear. CDR1 is SGHVS, CDR2 FNYEAQ, per germline. CDR3 size: 13 residues. The CDR3 reads CASSLMGQGKLFF. The CDR3 DNA reads as TGTGCTAGCAGCTTAATGGGCCAAGGAAAACTGTTTTTT. The full variable domain, in which reference TRBV7-6 and TRBJ1-4 provide the parts outside the CDR3, is GAGVSQSPRYKVTKRGQDVALRCDPISGHVSLYWYRQALGQGPEFLTYFNYEAQQDKSGLPNDRFSAERPEGSISTLTIQRTEQRDSAMYRCASSLMGQGKLFFGSGTQLSVL.

The chain joins TRBV7-3 to TRBJ2-1; D is unclear. The J call is in doubt because the DNA end fits TRBJ2-7 better. The CDR3 has 13 residues. The germline CDR1 and CDR2 sequences are SGHTA and FQGTGA. CDR3 bases: TGTGCCAGCAGCTTAGACACCAACTACGAGCAGTACTTC. This codes for CASSLDTNYEQYF.

The gene calls are TRBV7-9 and TRBJ2-3; D tentatively fits TRBD1 or TRBD2 (5 bases each). V lost 1 base and J lost 0, with 8 bases in between. This CDR3 spans 15 amino acids. Germline V gene sequence: CDR1 SEHNR, CDR2 FQNEAQ (reference sequence). The CDR3 nucleotides read TGTGCCAGCAGCTTAGGGGGGATTAGCACAGATACGCAGTATTTT. Translating gives CASSLGGISTDTQYF. Complete variable domain (other parts from reference TRBV7-9 and TRBJ2-3): DTGVSQNPRHKITKRGQNVTFRCDPISEHNRLYWYRQTLGQGPEFLTYFQNEAQLEKSRLLSDRFSAERPKGSFSTLEIQRTEQGDSAMYLCASSLGGISTDTQYFGPGTRLTVL.

The chain combines TRBV7-8 with TRBJ2-1; TRBD2 matches 11 bases. Germline V gene data show CDR1 as SGHVS and CDR2 as FQNEAQ. The CDR3 extends over 17 amino acids. V lost 2 bases and J lost 4; bases outside the gene matches: 7. Written as DNA, the CDR3 is TGTGCCAGCAGCTTAAGGCTAGCGGGAGGTGATTACAATGAGCAGTTCTTC. It codes for CASSLRLAGGDYNEQFF. Variable domain in full (rest from reference TRBV7-8 and TRBJ2-1): GAGVSQSPRYKVAKRGQDVALRCDPISGHVSLFWYQQALGQGPEFLTYFQNEAQLDKSGLPSDRFFAERPEGSVSTLKIQRTQQEDSAVYLCASSLRLAGGDYNEQFFGPGTRLTVL.

The chain links TRBV6-1 to TRBJ1-2; D gene uncertain. V was cut by 6 bases and J by 2 bases, with 4 bases left in between. Germline CDR1 MNHNS, CDR2 SASEGT. This CDR3 has 11 residues. DNA for the CDR3: TGTGCCAGCAGGACAAACTATGGCTACACCTTC. Translation gives CASRTNYGYTF.

The V gene is TRBV6-8, the J gene TRBJ2-5; 8 positions match TRBD2. The J call is in doubt because the DNA end fits TRBJ2-7 better. The V gene's germline CDR1 is MNHGY and CDR2 SAAAGT. The CDR3 length is 14 residues. The CDR3 coding sequence is TGTGCCAGCAGCCGGGGGGGGGGAACTTACGAGCAGTACTTC. This translates into CASSRGGGTYEQYF.